Listed below are T cell receptor beta chains from one sample, sequenced in a study of T cell changes during pregnancy in multiple sclerosis. Sequenced by immunoSEQ multiplex PCR; TCRdb stores in-frame clones only, minus some. Seen here are about 110,000 clones, more than 85% observed once, and the top ten hold around 3.2%. The sample here was peripheral blood, taken after pregnancy. These receptor sequences come from a female donor with multiple sclerosis, enrolled in a pregnancy study. Each CDR3 is given with its conserved first and last residue. Each record gives: V gene, clone size, D gene, J gene, CDR3 DNA, CDR3 protein. The D gene is left open where the match is weak. Expanded clones are given a class, and other clones once, few, many or no size at all.

TRBV5-1,NA,TRBD2,TRBJ2-1,TGCGCCAGCATGGTTAGCGGGGGGCCCAATGAGCAGTTCTTC,CASMVSGGPNEQFF
TRBV13,NA,NA,TRBJ2-3,TGTGCCAGCAGCTCCGACGCGAGGTCTAGCACAGATACGCAGTATTTT,CASSSDARSSTDTQYF
TRBV2,NA,NA,TRBJ1-6,TGTGCCAGCAGTGACCATGGGGGAGGTTCACCCCTCCACTTT,CASSDHGGGSPLHF
TRBV4-1,NA,NA,TRBJ2-7,TGCGCCAGCAGCCAAGAGGCTTCCTACGAGCAGTACTTC,CASSQEASYEQYF
TRBV6-5,NA,NA,TRBJ1-2,TGTGCCAGCAGTTACTCCTACGGTGCTGGCTACACCTTC,CASSYSYGAGYTF
TRBV5-1,NA,NA,TRBJ1-1,TGCGCCAGCACCCCCCCCGGGAGGACTGAAGCTTTCTTT,CASTPPGRTEAFF
TRBV28,NA,TRBD2,TRBJ2-5,TGTGCCAGCAGTTTAAGCGGGGGGGCCCAGAAGACCCAGTACTTC,CASSLSGGAQKTQYF
TRBV6-1,NA,NA,TRBJ1-1,TGTGCCAGCAGGCCGGGGAACACTGAAGCTTTCTTT,CASRPGNTEAFF
TRBV25-1,NA,NA,TRBJ1-1,TGTGCCAGCTCCGTTTGGAGCATGAACACTGAAGCTTTCTTT,CASSVWSMNTEAFF
TRBV19,NA,TRBD1,TRBJ2-1,TGTGCCAGTAGTCTGGGACAGCTAATAACTGAGCAGTTCTTC,CASSLGQLITEQFF
TRBV30,NA,TRBD1,TRBJ2-3,TGTGCCTGGAGTCCTGGGACAGGGGGAACAGATACGCAGTATTTT,CAWSPGTGGTDTQYF
TRBV27,NA,NA,TRBJ2-1,TGTGCCAGCAGTTCGGGGTCCCCACCATCCTACAATGAGCAGTTCTTC,CASSSGSPPSYNEQFF
TRBV5-6,NA,TRBD1,TRBJ2-3,TGTGCCAGCAGCTCGACAGGGGTGGGCACAGATACGCAGTATTTT,CASSSTGVGTDTQYF
TRBV29-1,NA,NA,TRBJ2-5,TGCAGCTTGTTGGGGGGTGACCAAGAGACCCAGTACTTC,CSLLGGDQETQYF
TRBV13,once,TRBD2,TRBJ2-1,TGTGCCAGCAGCTCCACGGCGGGGGGGCCGACGCTGGGGTGGAATGAGCAGTTCTTC,CASSSTAGGPTLGWNEQFF
TRBV6-4,NA,NA,TRBJ1-5,TGTGCCAGCAGTGGGGGGCCCAATCAGCCCCAGCATTTT,CASSGGPNQPQHF
TRBV16,NA,NA,TRBJ1-2,TGTGCCAGCAGCCGGGCCGGGGGATATGGCTACACCTTC,CASSRAGGYGYTF
TRBV7-3,NA,NA,TRBJ2-1,TGTGCCAGCAGCTTAATACCAGGGGCGTCGTCCAATGAGCAGTTCTTC,CASSLIPGASSNEQFF
TRBV11-2,once,TRBD1,TRBJ1-2,TGTGCCAGCAGCCCGGGGACAGGGGGTCATCCTTTCTATGGCTACACCTTC,CASSPGTGGHPFYGYTF
TRBV7-2,NA,NA,TRBJ1-2,TGTGCCAGCAGCTTAATAGGGGTAGATGGCTACACCTTC,CASSLIGVDGYTF
TRBV4-1,NA,NA,TRBJ1-6,TGCGCCAGCAGCCAAGTGGAGGGTTATAATTCACCCCTCCACTTT,CASSQVEGYNSPLHF
TRBV6-6,NA,TRBD2,TRBJ2-5,TGTGCCAGCCACTCGGGTCTAGCGGGGGAGACCCAGTACTTC,CASHSGLAGETQYF
TRBV11-2,NA,NA,TRBJ2-7,TGTGCCAGCAGCTTAGAGCCCCGGGGTGCCTACGAGCAGTACTTC,CASSLEPRGAYEQYF
TRBV23-1,NA,TRBD2,TRBJ2-5,TGCGCCAGCAGTCAAGGACTAGTACAGCGCACCCAGTACTTC,CASSQGLVQRTQYF
TRBV5-1,NA,NA,TRBJ1-1,TGCGCCAGCAGCTTGGACAGCAACACTGAAGCTTTCTTT,CASSLDSNTEAFF
TRBV4-1,NA,NA,TRBJ1-2,TGCGCCAGCAGCCTCCCAGGGGAGGGTTGGCATGGCTACACCTTC,CASSLPGEGWHGYTF
TRBV4-1,NA,NA,TRBJ2-7,TGCGCCAGCAGCCAAGACCACGCTCAGGGGAGCTACGAGCAGTACTTC,CASSQDHAQGSYEQYF
TRBV2,NA,TRBD2,TRBJ2-2,TGTGCCAGCAGCAAACTAGCGGGGGACACCGGGGAGCTGTTTTTT,CASSKLAGDTGELFF
TRBV2,NA,TRBD2,TRBJ2-1,TGTGCCAGCAGTTTGACTAGCGGGGGGGCGGATGAGCAGTTCTTC,CASSLTSGGADEQFF
TRBV7-3,NA,NA,TRBJ1-1,TGTGCCAGCAGCTTAGGCCCAGTGGACACTGAAGCTTTCTTT,CASSLGPVDTEAFF
TRBV6-1,NA,TRBD1,TRBJ2-2,TGTGCCAGCAAAAGGACAGGGGACGTCGGGGAGCTGTTTTTT,CASKRTGDVGELFF
TRBV19,NA,NA,TRBJ1-2,TGTGCCAGTAGCCAGCGGGATGCCTATGGCTACACCTTC,CASSQRDAYGYTF
TRBV5-1,NA,TRBD2,TRBJ2-7,TGCGCCAGCAGCTTGGGCCCCGGTAGGCTAGCGGGTTTATCCTACGAGCAGTACTTC,CASSLGPGRLAGLSYEQYF
TRBV10-2,NA,NA,TRBJ1-2,TGCGCCAGCATGTCAGTGGCAGGGTACTATGGCTACACCTTC,CASMSVAGYYGYTF
TRBV7-3,NA,TRBD2,TRBJ2-3,TGTGCCAGCAGCTTAAGCGGGGGGGCCCCCGATACGCAGTATTTT,CASSLSGGAPDTQYF
TRBV5-4,NA,TRBD1,TRBJ2-7,TGTGCCAGCAGCTCATGGACAGGGGGCCGCGAGCAGTACTTC,CASSSWTGGREQYF
TRBV7-7,NA,TRBD1,TRBJ1-2,TGTGCTAGCAGATCCCGACCGGGACAGGCGATCAACTATGGCTACACCTTC,CASRSRPGQAINYGYTF
TRBV10-1,NA,NA,TRBJ1-4,TGCGCCAGCAGTGAGTCGACTGCAACTAATGAAAAACTGTTTTTT,CASSESTATNEKLFF
TRBV7-2,NA,NA,TRBJ2-4,TGTGCCAGCCGATCAGGGGCGGGGGCAAACATTCAGTACTTC,CASRSGAGANIQYF
TRBV10-1,NA,NA,TRBJ1-1,TGCGCCAGCAGTGGGGGCCTCTGGGGTCCCGGTTTAAGGATCACTGAAGCTTTCTTT,CASSGGLWGPGLRITEAFF
TRBV6-6,NA,TRBD1,TRBJ1-1,TGTGCCAGCAGGGACAGGGGAATGAACACTGAAGCTTTCTTT,CASRDRGMNTEAFF
TRBV30,NA,TRBD1,TRBJ1-1,TGTGCCTGGAGGACAGGGAGGTACGCTGAAGCTTTCTTT,CAWRTGRYAEAFF
TRBV29-1,NA,NA,TRBJ1-1,TGCAGCCTAAATGACAGACCAAGCTATGAAGCTTTCTTT,CSLNDRPSYEAFF
TRBV27,NA,NA,TRBJ1-5,TGTGCCAGCAGTTTACGGTCAGGGGTTCAGCCCCAGCATTTT,CASSLRSGVQPQHF
TRBV19,NA,NA,TRBJ1-1,TGTGCCAGTAGTATTGTAATGAACACTGAAGCTTTCTTT,CASSIVMNTEAFF
TRBV15,NA,TRBD1,TRBJ1-3,TGTGCCACCAGCCCCGACAGGGGGCGGAGGGGAAACACCATATATTTT,CATSPDRGRRGNTIYF
TRBV13,NA,TRBD2,TRBJ2-5,TGTGCCAGCAGCTCCGCCGGGACTAGCGCGACCCAGTACTTC,CASSSAGTSATQYF
TRBV19,NA,NA,TRBJ1-4,TGTGCCAGTAGTATAACCCTGGGCTATGAAAAACTGTTTTTT,CASSITLGYEKLFF
TRBV15,NA,NA,TRBJ1-3,TGTGCCACCAGCAGGGGGCTTCGGGGGGCTGACGGAAACACCATATATTTT,CATSRGLRGADGNTIYF
TRBV6-5,NA,NA,TRBJ2-1,TGTGCCAGCAGGCCCGCGGGAAGGGGATACAATGAGCAGTTCTTC,CASRPAGRGYNEQFF
TRBV6-5,NA,NA,TRBJ1-2,TGTGCCAGCAGTCAGACAGTCCAGACGAGCTACACCTTC,CASSQTVQTSYTF
TRBV12-5,NA,NA,TRBJ1-3,TGTGCTAGTGGTCAAAGCAACAAGGGGTCCTCTGGAAACACCATATATTTT,CASGQSNKGSSGNTIYF
TRBV6-5,NA,NA,TRBJ1-2,TGTGCCAGCAGTTACACTACAGGGTTTCATGGCTACACCTTC,CASSYTTGFHGYTF
TRBV5-5,NA,TRBD2,TRBJ2-7,TGTGCCAGCAGCTTGCTGGGACTAGGGCCCCCCTACGAGCAGTACTTC,CASSLLGLGPPYEQYF